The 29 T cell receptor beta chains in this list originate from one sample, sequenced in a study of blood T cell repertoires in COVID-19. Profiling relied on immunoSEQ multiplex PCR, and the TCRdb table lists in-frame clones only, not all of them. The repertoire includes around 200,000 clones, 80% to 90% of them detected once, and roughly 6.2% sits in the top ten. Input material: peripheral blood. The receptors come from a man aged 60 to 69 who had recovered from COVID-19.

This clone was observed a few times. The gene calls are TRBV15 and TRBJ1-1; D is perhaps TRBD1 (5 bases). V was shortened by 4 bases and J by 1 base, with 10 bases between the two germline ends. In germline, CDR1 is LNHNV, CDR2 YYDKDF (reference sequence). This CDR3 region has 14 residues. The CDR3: CATSKTEQNTEAFF. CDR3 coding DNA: TGTGCCACCAGCAAGACAGAACAGAACACTGAAGCTTTCTTT. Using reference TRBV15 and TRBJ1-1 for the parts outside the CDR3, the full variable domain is DAMVIQNPRYQVTQFGKPVTLSCSQTLNHNVMYWYQQKSSQAPKLLFHYYDKDFNNEADTPDNFQSRRPNTSFCFLDIRSPGLGDTAMYLCATSKTEQNTEAFFGQGTRLTVV.

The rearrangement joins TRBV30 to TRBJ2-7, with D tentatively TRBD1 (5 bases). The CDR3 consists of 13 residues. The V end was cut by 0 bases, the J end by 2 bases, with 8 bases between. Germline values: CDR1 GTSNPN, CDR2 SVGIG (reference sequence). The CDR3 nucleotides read TGTGCCTGGAGTGTGACAGATGCCTACGAGCAGTACTTC. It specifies CAWSVTDAYEQYF.

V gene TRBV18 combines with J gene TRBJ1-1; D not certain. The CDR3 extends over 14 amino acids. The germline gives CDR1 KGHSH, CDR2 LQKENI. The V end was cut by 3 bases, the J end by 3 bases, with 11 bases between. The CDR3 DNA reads TGTGCCAGCTCACCGAAAAGCCAGGACACTGAAGCTTTCTTT. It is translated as CASSPKSQDTEAFF.

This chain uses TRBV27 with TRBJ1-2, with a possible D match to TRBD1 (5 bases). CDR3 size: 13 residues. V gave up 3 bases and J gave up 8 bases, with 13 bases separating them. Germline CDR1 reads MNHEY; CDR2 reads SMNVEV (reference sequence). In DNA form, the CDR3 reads TGTGCCAGCAGTTTGGGGGGGAAGAGGGGCTACACCTTC. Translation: CASSLGGKRGYTF.

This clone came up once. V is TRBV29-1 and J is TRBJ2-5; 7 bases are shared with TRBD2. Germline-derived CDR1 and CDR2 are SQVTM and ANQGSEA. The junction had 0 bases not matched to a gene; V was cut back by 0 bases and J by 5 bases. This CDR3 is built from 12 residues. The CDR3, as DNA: TGCAGCGTTGAAGACGGGGGGGAGACCCAGTACTTC. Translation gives CSVEDGGETQYF.

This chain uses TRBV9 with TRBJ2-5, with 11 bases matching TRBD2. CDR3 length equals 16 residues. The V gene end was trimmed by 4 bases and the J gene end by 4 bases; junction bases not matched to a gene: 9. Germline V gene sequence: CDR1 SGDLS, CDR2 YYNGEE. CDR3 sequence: CASSPGASGGIETQYF. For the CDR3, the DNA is TGTGCCAGCAGCCCTGGGGCTAGCGGGGGGATAGAGACCCAGTACTTC.

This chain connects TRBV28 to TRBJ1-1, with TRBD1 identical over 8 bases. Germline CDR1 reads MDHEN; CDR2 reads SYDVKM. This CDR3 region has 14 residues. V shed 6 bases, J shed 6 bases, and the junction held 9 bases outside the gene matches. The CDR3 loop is CASRDGQGTPEAFF. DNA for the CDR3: TGTGCCAGCAGAGACGGACAGGGAACCCCTGAAGCTTTCTTT.

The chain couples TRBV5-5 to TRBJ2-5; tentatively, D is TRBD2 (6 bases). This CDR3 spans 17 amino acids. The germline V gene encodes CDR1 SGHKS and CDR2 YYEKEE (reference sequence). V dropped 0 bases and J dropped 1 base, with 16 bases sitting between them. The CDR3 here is CASSLEAGTLSQETQYF. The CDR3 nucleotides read TGTGCCAGCAGCTTGGAAGCCGGGACTCTCTCCCAAGAGACCCAGTACTTC.

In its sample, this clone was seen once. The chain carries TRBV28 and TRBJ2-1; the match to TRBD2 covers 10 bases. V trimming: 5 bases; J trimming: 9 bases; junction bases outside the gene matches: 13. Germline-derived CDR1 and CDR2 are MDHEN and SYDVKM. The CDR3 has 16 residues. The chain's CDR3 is CASSPLGAGGTGEQFF. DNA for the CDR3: TGTGCCAGCAGTCCCCTCGGAGCGGGAGGGACAGGTGAGCAGTTCTTC.

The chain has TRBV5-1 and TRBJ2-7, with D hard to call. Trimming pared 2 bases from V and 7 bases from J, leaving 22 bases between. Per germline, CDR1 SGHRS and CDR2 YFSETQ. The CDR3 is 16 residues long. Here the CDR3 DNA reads TGCGCCAGCAGCTTCGGCCCCACTATGGTAGGCCGGGAGCAGTACTTC. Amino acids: CASSFGPTMVGREQYF.

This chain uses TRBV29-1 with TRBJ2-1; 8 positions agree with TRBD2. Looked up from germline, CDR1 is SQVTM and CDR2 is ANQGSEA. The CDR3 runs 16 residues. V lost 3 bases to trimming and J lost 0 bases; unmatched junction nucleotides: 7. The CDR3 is CSVDPRGGSSYNEQFF. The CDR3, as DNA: TGCAGCGTTGACCCCCGGGGGGGTAGCTCCTACAATGAGCAGTTCTTC.

The CDR3 sequence: CAWTRDSYNEQFF. The CDR3 nucleotides read TGTGCCTGGACCCGGGACAGCTACAATGAGCAGTTCTTC. This rearrangement joins TRBV30 to TRBJ2-1; TRBD1 agrees at 7 bases. The CDR3 has 13 amino acids. With 4 bases clipped from V and 3 bases from J, the junction kept 3 bases outside the gene matches. Germline lookup yields CDR1 GTSNPN and CDR2 SVGIG (reference sequence).

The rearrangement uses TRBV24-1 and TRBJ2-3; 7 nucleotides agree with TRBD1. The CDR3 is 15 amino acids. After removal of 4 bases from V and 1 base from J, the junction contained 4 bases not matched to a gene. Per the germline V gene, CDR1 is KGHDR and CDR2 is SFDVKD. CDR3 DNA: TGTGCCACCAGTGAACACGGACAGGGCACAGATACGCAGTATTTT. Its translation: CATSEHGQGTDTQYF.

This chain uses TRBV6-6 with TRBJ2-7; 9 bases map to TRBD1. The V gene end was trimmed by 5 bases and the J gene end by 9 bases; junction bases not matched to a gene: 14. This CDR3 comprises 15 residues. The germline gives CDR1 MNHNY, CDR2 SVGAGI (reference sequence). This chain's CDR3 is CASSDPGTGKSVQYF. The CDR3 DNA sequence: TGTGCCAGCAGTGACCCCGGGACAGGGAAATCGGTGCAGTACTTC.

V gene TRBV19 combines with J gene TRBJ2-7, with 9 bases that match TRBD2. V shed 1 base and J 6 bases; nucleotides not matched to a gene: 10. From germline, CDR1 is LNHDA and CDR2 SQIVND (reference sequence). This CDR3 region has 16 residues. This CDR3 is CASSIVAGLAPAEQYF. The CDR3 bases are TGTGCCAGTAGTATAGTGGCGGGACTAGCACCGGCCGAGCAGTACTTC.

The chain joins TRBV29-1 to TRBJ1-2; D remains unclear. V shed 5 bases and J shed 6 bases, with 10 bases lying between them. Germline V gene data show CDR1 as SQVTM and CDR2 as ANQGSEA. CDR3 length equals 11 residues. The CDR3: CSVPDRDGYTF. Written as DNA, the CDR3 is TGCAGCGTTCCAGACCGGGATGGCTACACCTTC. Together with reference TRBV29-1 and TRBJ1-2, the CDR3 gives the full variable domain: SAVISQKPSRDICQRGTSLTIQCQVDSQVTMMFWYRQQPGQSLTLIATANQGSEATYESGFVIDKFPISRPNLTFSTLTVSNMSPEDSSIYLCSVPDRDGYTFGSGTRLTVV.

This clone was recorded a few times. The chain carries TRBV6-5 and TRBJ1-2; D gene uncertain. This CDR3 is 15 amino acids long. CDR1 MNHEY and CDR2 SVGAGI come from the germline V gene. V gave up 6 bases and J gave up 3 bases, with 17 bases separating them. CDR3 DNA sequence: TGTGCCAGCAGACCCCAATCACCGAGTCACTATGGCTACACCTTC. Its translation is CASRPQSPSHYGYTF.

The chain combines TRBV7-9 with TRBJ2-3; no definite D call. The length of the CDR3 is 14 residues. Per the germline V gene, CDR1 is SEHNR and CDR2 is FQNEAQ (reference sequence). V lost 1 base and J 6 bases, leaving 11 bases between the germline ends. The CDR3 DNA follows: TGTGCCAGCAGCTTAGGGCAGGCGCTGGATACGCAGTATTTT. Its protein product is CASSLGQALDTQYF. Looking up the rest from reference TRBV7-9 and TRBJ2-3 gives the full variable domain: DTGVSQNPRHKITKRGQNVTFRCDPISEHNRLYWYRQTLGQGPEFLTYFQNEAQLEKSRLLSDRFSAERPKGSFSTLEIQRTEQGDSAMYLCASSLGQALDTQYFGPGTRLTVL.

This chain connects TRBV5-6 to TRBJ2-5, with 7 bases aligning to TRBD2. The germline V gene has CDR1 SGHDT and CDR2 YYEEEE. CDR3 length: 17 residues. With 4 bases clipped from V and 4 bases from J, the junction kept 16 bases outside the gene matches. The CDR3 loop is CASSPTGAGVGRETQYF. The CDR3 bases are TGTGCCAGCAGCCCCACCGGGGCGGGGGTGGGCAGAGAGACCCAGTACTTC.

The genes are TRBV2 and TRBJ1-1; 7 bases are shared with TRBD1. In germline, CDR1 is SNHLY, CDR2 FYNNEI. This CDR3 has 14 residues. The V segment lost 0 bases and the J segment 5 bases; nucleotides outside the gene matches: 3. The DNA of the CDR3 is TGTGCCAGCAGTGAAGCAGCAGGGGGGACTGAAGCTTTCTTT. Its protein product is CASSEAAGGTEAFF.

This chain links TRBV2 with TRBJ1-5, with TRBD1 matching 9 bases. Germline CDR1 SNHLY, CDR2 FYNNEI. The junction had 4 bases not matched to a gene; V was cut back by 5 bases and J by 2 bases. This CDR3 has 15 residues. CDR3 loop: CASSSRTGGNQPQHF. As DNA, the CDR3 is TGTGCCAGCAGTTCTAGGACAGGGGGCAATCAGCCCCAGCATTTT.

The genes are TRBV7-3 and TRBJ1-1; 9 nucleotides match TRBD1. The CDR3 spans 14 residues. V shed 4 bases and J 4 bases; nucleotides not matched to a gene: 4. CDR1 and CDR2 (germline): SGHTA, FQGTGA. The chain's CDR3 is CASSSQTGGTEAFF. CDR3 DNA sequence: TGTGCCAGCAGCTCCCAGACAGGGGGCACTGAAGCTTTCTTT.

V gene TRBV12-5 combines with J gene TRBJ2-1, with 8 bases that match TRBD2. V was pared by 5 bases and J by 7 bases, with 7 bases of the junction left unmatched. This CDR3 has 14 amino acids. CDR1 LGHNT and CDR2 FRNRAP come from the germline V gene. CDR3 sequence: CASGVGGGRNEQFF. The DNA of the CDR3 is TGTGCTAGTGGTGTCGGGGGGGGACGGAATGAGCAGTTCTTC.

The CDR3: CASSIDEGFSGNTIYF. In DNA, the CDR3 is TGTGCCAGTAGTATAGACGAGGGATTCTCTGGAAACACCATATATTTT. The genes are TRBV19 and TRBJ1-3; D is unresolved. CDR1 LNHDA and CDR2 SQIVND come from the germline V gene (reference sequence). The CDR3 has 16 amino acids. Trimming took 0 bases from V and 0 from J, leaving 9 bases between them.

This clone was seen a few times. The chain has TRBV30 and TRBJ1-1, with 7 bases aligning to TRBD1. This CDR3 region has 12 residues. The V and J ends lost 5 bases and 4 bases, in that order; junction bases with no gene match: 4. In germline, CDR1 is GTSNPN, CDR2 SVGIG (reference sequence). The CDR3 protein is CAWAGGSTEAFF. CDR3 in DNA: TGTGCCTGGGCAGGGGGGAGCACTGAAGCTTTCTTT.

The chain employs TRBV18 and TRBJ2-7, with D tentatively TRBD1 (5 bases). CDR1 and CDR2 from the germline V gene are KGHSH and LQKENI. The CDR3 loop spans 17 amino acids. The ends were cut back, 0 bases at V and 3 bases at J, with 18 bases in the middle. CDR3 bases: TGTGCCAGCTCACCACCCTCTTCGGCAGGGAAGAGCTACGAGCAGTACTTC. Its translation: CASSPPSSAGKSYEQYF. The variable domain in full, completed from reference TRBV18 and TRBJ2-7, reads NAGVMQNPRHLVRRRGQEARLRCSPMKGHSHVYWYRQLPEEGLKFMVYLQKENIIDESGMPKERFSAEFPKEGPSILRIQQVVRGDSAAYFCASSPPSSAGKSYEQYFGPGTRLTVT.

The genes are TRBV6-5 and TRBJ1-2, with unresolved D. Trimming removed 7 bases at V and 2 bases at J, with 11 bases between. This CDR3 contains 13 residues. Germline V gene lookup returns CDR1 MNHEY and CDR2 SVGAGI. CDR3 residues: CASMATANYGYTF. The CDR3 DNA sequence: TGTGCCAGCATGGCCACAGCCAACTATGGCTACACCTTC.

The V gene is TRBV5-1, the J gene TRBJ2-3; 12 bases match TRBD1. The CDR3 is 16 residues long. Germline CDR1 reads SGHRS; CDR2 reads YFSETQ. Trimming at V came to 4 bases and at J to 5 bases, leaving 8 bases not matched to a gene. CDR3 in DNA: TGCGCCAGCAGCAAATCCGGGACAGGGGGCAGAGATACGCAGTATTTT. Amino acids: CASSKSGTGGRDTQYF. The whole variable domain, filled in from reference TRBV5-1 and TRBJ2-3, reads KAGVTQTPRYLIKTRGQQVTLSCSPISGHRSVSWYQQTPGQGLQFLFEYFSETQRNKGNFPGRFSGRQFSNSRSEMNVSTLELGDSALYLCASSKSGTGGRDTQYFGPGTRLTVL.

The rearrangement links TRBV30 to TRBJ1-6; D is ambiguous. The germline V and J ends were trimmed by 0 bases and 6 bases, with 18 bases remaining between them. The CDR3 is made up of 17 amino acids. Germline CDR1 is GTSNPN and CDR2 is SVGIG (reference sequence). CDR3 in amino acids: CAWSVSAADYRNSPLHF. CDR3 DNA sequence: TGTGCCTGGAGTGTATCGGCGGCAGACTACCGTAATTCACCCCTCCACTTT.